The 5 T cell receptor beta chains in this list originate from one sample, sequenced in a study of shared clonotypes between healthy human individuals. Assay: immunoSEQ multiplex PCR; the TCRdb copy retains only in-frame clones and omits some. Seen here are over a million clones, more than 65% observed once, and the top ten hold about 1.5%. Sequenced material: memory CD4+ T cells sorted from blood. As for subset: CD45RA-negative fraction. These receptors all stem from a man aged 18 to 30 in good health.

V is TRBV18 and J is TRBJ1-2; TRBD1 agrees at 10 bases. The CDR3 has 16 residues. Trimming took 3 bases from V and 4 from J; bases not matched to a gene: 8. From germline, CDR1 is KGHSH and CDR2 LQKENI. The chain's CDR3 is CASSPSGQGQAYGYTF. The CDR3 region has the DNA TGTGCCAGCTCACCCTCGGGACAGGGGCAGGCCTATGGCTACACCTTC.

This clone is a singleton in its sample. The chain has TRBV5-5 and TRBJ1-4; TRBD1 matches at 7 bases. From germline, CDR1 is SGHKS and CDR2 YYEKEE (reference sequence). The V gene end was trimmed by 3 bases and the J gene end by 3 bases; junction bases not matched to a gene: 8. The CDR3 runs to 16 residues. CDR3 protein: CASSSTTGTSNEKLFF. Written as DNA, the CDR3 is TGTGCCAGCAGCTCGACGACAGGGACCTCTAATGAAAAACTGTTTTTT.

The V gene is TRBV7-9, the J gene TRBJ1-1; D unresolved. There are 13 residues in the CDR3. Trimming shortened V by 5 bases and J by 0 bases, and 7 bases separated the two germline ends. CDR1 SEHNR and CDR2 FQNEAQ come from the germline V gene (reference sequence). The CDR3 sequence is CASSPPVNTEAFF. CDR3 coding DNA: TGTGCCAGCAGCCCGCCAGTGAACACTGAAGCTTTCTTT.

The chain recombines TRBV7-9 with TRBJ2-2; TRBD2 agrees at 8 bases. The CDR3 is made up of 16 amino acids. In germline, CDR1 is SEHNR, CDR2 FQNEAQ (reference sequence). V dropped 5 bases and J dropped 3; count of bases not matched to a gene: 8. The CDR3 region has the DNA TGTGCCAGCAGCGGGGCGGGCGGGAGGCACACCGGGGAGCTGTTTTTT. Protein sequence: CASSGAGGRHTGELFF.

The genes are TRBV5-1 and TRBJ1-1; TRBD1 aligns across 10 bases. J was trimmed by 4 bases and V by 4 bases; bases with no gene match: 4. CDR3 size: 14 residues. Germline CDR1 and CDR2: SGHRS and YFSETQ. CDR3: CASSGGQGGTEAFF. CDR3 DNA sequence: TGCGCCAGCAGCGGAGGACAGGGGGGCACTGAAGCTTTCTTT.